Following are 19 T cell receptor beta chains from one sample sequenced in a study of shared clonotypes between healthy human individuals. This table comes from immunoSEQ multiplex PCR, and its TCRdb copy is limited to in-frame clones, with some not included. Of a few million clones in the sample, 92% were seen once. The sequenced sample was naive CD4+ T cells from PBMCs. Subset of the sample: CD45RA+ positively selected. Every receptor here comes from a young man in good health. Some clones in this sample may be carry-over from other donors' samples.

This clone was detected only once. J is TRBJ2-5 and V is TRBV18, with 13 bases matching TRBD2. V shed 3 bases and J 4 bases; nucleotides not matched to a gene: 5. CDR1 is KGHSH and CDR2 is LQKENI in the germline V gene. The CDR3 is 16 amino acids. CDR3 sequence: CASSPGLAGVVETQYF. The DNA of the CDR3 is TGTGCCAGCTCACCCGGACTAGCGGGAGTCGTAGAGACCCAGTACTTC.

The rearrangement joins TRBV5-5 to TRBJ1-1, with D possibly being TRBD1 (6 bases). Germline-derived CDR1 and CDR2 are SGHKS and YYEKEE (reference sequence). V gave up 4 bases and J gave up 4 bases, with 20 bases separating them. This CDR3 comprises 16 residues. DNA for the CDR3: TGTGCCAGCAGCCCCGCCCTGGGACACTTTCTCACTGAAGCTTTCTTT. This gives the protein CASSPALGHFLTEAFF. Full variable domain (outside the CDR3, taken from reference TRBV5-5 and TRBJ1-1): DAGVTQSPTHLIKTRGQQVTLRCSPISGHKSVSWYQQVLGQGPQFIFQYYEKEERGRGNFPDRFSARQFPNYSSELNVNALLLGDSALYLCASSPALGHFLTEAFFGQGTRLTVV.

The sample holds one count of this clone. V gene TRBV18 combines with J gene TRBJ2-5; no definite D call. Germline V gives CDR1 KGHSH, CDR2 LQKENI. The germline V and J ends were trimmed by 3 bases and 2 bases, with 13 bases remaining between them. CDR3 length equals 15 residues. The CDR3 DNA is TGTGCCAGCTCACCTACCCCTCAGGCACAAGAGACCCAGTACTTC. Amino acids: CASSPTPQAQETQYF.

This clone appeared a single time. The rearrangement links TRBV6-1 to TRBJ1-4, with D uncertain. The V end was cut by 6 bases, the J end by 0 bases, with 11 bases between. The length of the CDR3 is 15 residues. CDR1 MNHNS and CDR2 SASEGT come from the germline V gene. CDR3 DNA sequence: TGTGCCAGCAGAGAGAGAGTAGCAACTAATGAAAAACTGTTTTTT. The encoded protein is CASRERVATNEKLFF.

V and J are TRBV7-8 and TRBJ2-3; a weak D match, TRBD2 (6 bases). The CDR3 has 13 amino acids. Germline V gene sequence: CDR1 SGHVS, CDR2 FQNEAQ. V was cut by 6 bases and J by 1 base, with 8 bases left in between. This CDR3 reads CASSVAGTDTQYF. Written as DNA, the CDR3 is TGTGCCAGCAGTGTAGCGGGCACAGATACGCAGTATTTT.

J is TRBJ1-5 and V is TRBV7-2; D unresolved. This CDR3 is built from 14 residues. CDR1 and CDR2 from the germline V gene are SGHTA and FQGNSA. V gave up 3 bases and J gave up 3 bases, with 9 bases separating them. The CDR3 DNA sequence: TGTGCCAGCAGCTTGAACAGAATCAATCAGCCCCAGCATTTT. This encodes CASSLNRINQPQHF.

This chain connects TRBV28 to TRBJ1-5; 7 positions match TRBD1. This CDR3 region has 15 residues. V dropped 6 bases and J dropped 1; count of bases not matched to a gene: 6. In germline, CDR1 is MDHEN, CDR2 SYDVKM. The CDR3: CASRLARGSNQPQHF. The CDR3 coding sequence is TGTGCCAGCAGGCTCGCCAGGGGGAGCAATCAGCCCCAGCATTTT.

The chain employs TRBV4-2 and TRBJ2-5, with a weak D call TRBD1 (5 bases). CDR3 length equals 14 residues. Trimming pared 3 bases from V and 3 bases from J, leaving 11 bases between. Germline V gene lookup returns CDR1 LGHNA and CDR2 YNFKEQ. CDR3 sequence (DNA): TGTGCCAGCAGCCATCCCACAGGAAAAGAGACCCAGTACTTC. Protein sequence: CASSHPTGKETQYF.

CDR3 nucleotide sequence: TGTGCCAGCAGCTTAGATATGAGCGGGAGAGTTAACAATGAGCAGTTCTTC. This sequence encodes CASSLDMSGRVNNEQFF. J is TRBJ2-1 and V is TRBV7-9, with TRBD2 matching over 8 bases. Per germline, CDR1 SEHNR and CDR2 FQNEAQ (reference sequence). The J segment lost 5 bases and the V segment lost 1 base, leaving 10 bases of the junction unmatched. The CDR3 is 17 residues long. Combining the CDR3 with reference TRBV7-9 and TRBJ2-1 gives the whole variable domain DTGVSQNPRHKITKRGQNVTFRCDPISEHNRLYWYRQTLGQGPEFLTYFQNEAQLEKSRLLSDRFSAERPKGSFSTLEIQRTEQGDSAMYLCASSLDMSGRVNNEQFFGPGTRLTVL.

CDR3 sequence (DNA): TGTGCCAGCGGACCCTTAGAGACCCAGTACTTC. This encodes CASGPLETQYF. The chain recombines TRBV7-9 with TRBJ2-5; D remains unclear. CDR1 and CDR2 (germline): SEHNR, FQNEAQ (reference sequence). V lost 8 bases and J lost 4, with 8 bases in between. The CDR3 loop spans 11 amino acids.

This clone appeared a few times. V and J are TRBV6-5 and TRBJ1-5; 7 nucleotides match TRBD1. Germline loops: CDR1 MNHEY, CDR2 SVGAGI. J was trimmed by 5 bases and V by 8 bases; bases with no gene match: 9. This CDR3 is built from 14 residues. CDR3 in DNA: TGTGCCAGCGGGTTAAACAGGGGTCATCAGCCCCAGCATTTT. This codes for CASGLNRGHQPQHF.

This chain uses TRBV5-1 with TRBJ2-2, with 13 positions matching TRBD2. The J segment lost 4 bases and the V segment lost 4 bases, leaving 4 bases of the junction unmatched. CDR1 and CDR2 from the germline V gene are SGHRS and YFSETQ. There are 16 residues in the CDR3. CDR3 nucleotides: TGCGCCAGCAGCCTACTAGCGGGAGGGCCCACCGGGGAGCTGTTTTTT. Translation: CASSLLAGGPTGELFF.

This clone has a single count. The chain is built from TRBV30 and TRBJ1-1; D remains ambiguous. Germline V gives CDR1 GTSNPN, CDR2 SVGIG (reference sequence). This CDR3 contains 13 residues. V dropped 7 bases and J dropped 7 bases, with 19 bases sitting between them. DNA of the CDR3: TGTGCCTCAAACCCGGGGTTAGGTGGTGAAGCTTTCTTT. Residues: CASNPGLGGEAFF.

Remarks on this clone: Other DNA variants within this sample encode the same CDR3. The rearrangement joins TRBV7-2 to TRBJ2-5; no clear D. The V end was cut by 5 bases, the J end by 2 bases, with 3 bases between. Looked up from germline, CDR1 is SGHTA and CDR2 is FQGNSA. This CDR3 spans 11 amino acids. The CDR3 here is CASSPQETQYF. The CDR3 nucleotides are TGTGCCAGCAGCCCTCAAGAGACCCAGTACTTC. The full variable domain, completed using reference TRBV7-2 and TRBJ2-5, is GAGVSQSPSNKVTEKGKDVELRCDPISGHTALYWYRQSLGQGLEFLIYFQGNSAPDKSGLPSDRFSAERTGGSVSTLTIQRTQQEDSAVYLCASSPQETQYFGPGTRLLVL.

The gene calls are TRBV2 and TRBJ1-5, with 9 nucleotides matching TRBD1. CDR1 and CDR2 from the germline V gene are SNHLY and FYNNEI. The CDR3 consists of 14 residues. V shed 6 bases, J shed 6 bases, and the junction held 6 bases outside the gene matches. CDR3 nucleotides: TGTGCCAGCAGCCTCACAGGGGGCCCTCAGCCCCAGCATTTT. Encoded protein: CASSLTGGPQPQHF. The complete variable domain, with remaining parts taken from reference TRBV2 and TRBJ1-5, reads EPEVTQTPSHQVTQMGQEVILRCVPISNHLYFYWYRQILGQKVEFLVSFYNNEISEKSEIFDDQFSVERPDGSNFTLKIRSTKLEDSAMYFCASSLTGGPQPQHFGDGTRLSIL.

This clone was recorded once. Different DNA sequences within this sample yield the same CDR3. The gene calls are TRBV18 and TRBJ1-1; D not certain. Trimming took off 2 bases at V and 2 bases at J, with 6 bases between the two ends. Germline V gene sequence: CDR1 KGHSH, CDR2 LQKENI. The CDR3 has 13 amino acids. CDR3 DNA: TGTGCCAGCTCACCAGGTGGAAACACTGAAGCTTTCTTT. This sequence encodes CASSPGGNTEAFF. Together with reference TRBV18 and TRBJ1-1, the CDR3 gives the full variable domain: NAGVMQNPRHLVRRRGQEARLRCSPMKGHSHVYWYRQLPEEGLKFMVYLQKENIIDESGMPKERFSAEFPKEGPSILRIQQVVRGDSAAYFCASSPGGNTEAFFGQGTRLTVV.

V usage is TRBV5-1 and J usage is TRBJ2-1; 8 positions agree with TRBD2. This CDR3 region has 17 residues. Germline V CDR1 and CDR2: SGHRS, YFSETQ. With V trimmed by 4 bases and J by 0 bases, 9 bases remained unmatched. CDR3 amino acids: CASSPLSGSPSYNEQFF. DNA of the CDR3: TGCGCCAGCAGCCCTTTGAGCGGGAGTCCCTCCTACAATGAGCAGTTCTTC. The full variable domain, in which reference TRBV5-1 and TRBJ2-1 provide the parts outside the CDR3, is KAGVTQTPRYLIKTRGQQVTLSCSPISGHRSVSWYQQTPGQGLQFLFEYFSETQRNKGNFPGRFSGRQFSNSRSEMNVSTLELGDSALYLCASSPLSGSPSYNEQFFGPGTRLTVL.

The genes are TRBV25-1 and TRBJ1-5, with D hard to call. The CDR3 has 15 amino acids. Trimming pared 5 bases from V and 0 bases from J, leaving 11 bases between. The germline V gene encodes CDR1 MGHDK and CDR2 SYGVNS. CDR3 bases: TGTGCCAGCAGTCTAGGACTGTATAGCAATCAGCCCCAGCATTTT. This gives the protein CASSLGLYSNQPQHF.

This clone was observed once. The rearrangement uses TRBV4-2 and TRBJ2-1, with 11 positions matching TRBD2. Losses at the gene ends were 4 bases for V and 0 bases for J; bases not matched to a gene: 11. CDR3 length equals 19 residues. Germline CDR1 LGHNA, CDR2 YNFKEQ. The CDR3 bases are TGTGCCAGCAGCCGCCTAGCGGGAGGTGGACGAATCTCCTACAATGAGCAGTTCTTC. As protein: CASSRLAGGGRISYNEQFF.